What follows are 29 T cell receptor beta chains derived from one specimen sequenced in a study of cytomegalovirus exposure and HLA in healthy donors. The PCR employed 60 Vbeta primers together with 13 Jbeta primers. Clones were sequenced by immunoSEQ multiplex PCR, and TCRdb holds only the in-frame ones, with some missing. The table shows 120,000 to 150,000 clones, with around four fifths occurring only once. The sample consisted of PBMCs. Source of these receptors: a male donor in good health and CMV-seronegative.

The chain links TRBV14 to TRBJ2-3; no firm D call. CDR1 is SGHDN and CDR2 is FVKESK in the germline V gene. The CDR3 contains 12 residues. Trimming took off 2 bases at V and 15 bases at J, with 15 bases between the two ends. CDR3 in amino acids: CASSQIANANYF. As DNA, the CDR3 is TGTGCCAGCAGCCAAATTGCGAATGCCAACTATTTT.

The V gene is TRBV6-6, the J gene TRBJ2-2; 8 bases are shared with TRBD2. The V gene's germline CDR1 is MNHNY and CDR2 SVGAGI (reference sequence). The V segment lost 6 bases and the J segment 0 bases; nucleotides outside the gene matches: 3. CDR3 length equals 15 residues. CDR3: CASSNSGANTGELFF. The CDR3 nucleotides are TGTGCCAGCAGCAATAGCGGGGCGAACACCGGGGAGCTGTTTTTT.

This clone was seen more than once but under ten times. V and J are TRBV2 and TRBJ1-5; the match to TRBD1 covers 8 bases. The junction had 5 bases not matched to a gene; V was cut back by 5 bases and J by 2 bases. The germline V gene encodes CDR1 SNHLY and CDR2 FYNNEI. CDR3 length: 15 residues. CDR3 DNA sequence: TGTGCCAGCAGTATCGGACAGGGCGGCAATCAGCCCCAGCATTTT. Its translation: CASSIGQGGNQPQHF.

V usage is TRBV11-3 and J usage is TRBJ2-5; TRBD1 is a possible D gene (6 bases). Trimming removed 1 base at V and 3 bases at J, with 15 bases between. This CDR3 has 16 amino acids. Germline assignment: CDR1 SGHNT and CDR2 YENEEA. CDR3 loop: CASSLAGRDIEETQYF. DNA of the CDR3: TGTGCCAGCAGCTTAGCCGGCCGGGACATAGAAGAGACCCAGTACTTC.

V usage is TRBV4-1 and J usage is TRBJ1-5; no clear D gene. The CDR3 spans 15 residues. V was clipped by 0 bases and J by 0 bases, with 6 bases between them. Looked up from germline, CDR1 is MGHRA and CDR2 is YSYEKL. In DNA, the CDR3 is TGCGCCAGCAGCCAAGAGGTCGGTAGCAATCAGCCCCAGCATTTT. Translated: CASSQEVGSNQPQHF.

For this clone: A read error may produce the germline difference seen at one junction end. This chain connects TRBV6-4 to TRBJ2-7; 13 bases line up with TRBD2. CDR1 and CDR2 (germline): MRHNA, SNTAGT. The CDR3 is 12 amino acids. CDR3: CASTSGTSGTHF. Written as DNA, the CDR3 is TGTGCCAGCACCTCCGGGACTAGCGGGACCCACTTC.

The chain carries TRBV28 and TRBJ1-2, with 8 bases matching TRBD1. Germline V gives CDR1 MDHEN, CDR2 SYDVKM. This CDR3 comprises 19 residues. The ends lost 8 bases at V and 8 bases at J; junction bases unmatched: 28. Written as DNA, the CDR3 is TGTGCCAGCGACGAAGCCATCATAAGGGTGGCAGGGGGCCATGAAGGCTACACCTTC. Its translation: CASDEAIIRVAGGHEGYTF.

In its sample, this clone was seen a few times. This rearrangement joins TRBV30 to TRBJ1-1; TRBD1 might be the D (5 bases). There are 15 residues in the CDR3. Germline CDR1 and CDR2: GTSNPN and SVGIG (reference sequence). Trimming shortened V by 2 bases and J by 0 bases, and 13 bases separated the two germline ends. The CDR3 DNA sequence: TGTGCCTGGAGTCGTGTAGGGGAAATGAACACTGAAGCTTTCTTT. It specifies CAWSRVGEMNTEAFF. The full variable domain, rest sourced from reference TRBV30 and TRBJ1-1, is SQTIHQWPATLVQPVGSPLSLECTVEGTSNPNLYWYRQAAGRGLQLLFYSVGIGQISSEVPQNLSASRPQDRQFILSSKKLLLSDSGFYLCAWSRVGEMNTEAFFGQGTRLTVV.

The chain's CDR3 is CAARGVSSYEQYF. In nucleotides, the CDR3 is TGTGCCGCCCGGGGGGTGAGCTCCTACGAGCAGTACTTC. This chain joins TRBV2 and TRBJ2-7, with 7 bases aligning to TRBD2. Trimming at V came to 11 bases and at J to 0 bases, leaving 7 bases not matched to a gene. The CDR3 runs to 13 residues. In germline, CDR1 is SNHLY, CDR2 FYNNEI. The whole variable domain, filled in from reference TRBV2 and TRBJ2-7, reads EPEVTQTPSHQVTQMGQEVILRCVPISNHLYFYWYRQILGQKVEFLVSFYNNEISEKSEIFDDQFSVERPDGSNFTLKIRSTKLEDSAMYFCAARGVSSYEQYFGPGTRLTVT.

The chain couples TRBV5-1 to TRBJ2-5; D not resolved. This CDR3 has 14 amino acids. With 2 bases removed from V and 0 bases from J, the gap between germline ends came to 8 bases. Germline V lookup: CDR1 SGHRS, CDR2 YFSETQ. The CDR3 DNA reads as TGCGCCAGCAGCTTCTCTATGAACCAAGAGACCCAGTACTTC. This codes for CASSFSMNQETQYF. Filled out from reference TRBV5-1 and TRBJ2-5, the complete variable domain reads KAGVTQTPRYLIKTRGQQVTLSCSPISGHRSVSWYQQTPGQGLQFLFEYFSETQRNKGNFPGRFSGRQFSNSRSEMNVSTLELGDSALYLCASSFSMNQETQYFGPGTRLLVL.

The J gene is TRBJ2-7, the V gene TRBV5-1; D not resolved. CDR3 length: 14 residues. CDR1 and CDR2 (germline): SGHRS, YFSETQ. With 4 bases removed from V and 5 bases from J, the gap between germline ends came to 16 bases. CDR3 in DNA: TGCGCCAGCAGCCTAACCGATTTCCGGGACGAGCAGTACTTC. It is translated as CASSLTDFRDEQYF.

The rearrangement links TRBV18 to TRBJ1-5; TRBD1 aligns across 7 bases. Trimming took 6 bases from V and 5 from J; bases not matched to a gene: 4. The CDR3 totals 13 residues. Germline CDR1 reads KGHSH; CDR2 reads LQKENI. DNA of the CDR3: TGTGCCAGCTCCCCGGGACAGTATCAGCCCCAGCATTTT. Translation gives CASSPGQYQPQHF.

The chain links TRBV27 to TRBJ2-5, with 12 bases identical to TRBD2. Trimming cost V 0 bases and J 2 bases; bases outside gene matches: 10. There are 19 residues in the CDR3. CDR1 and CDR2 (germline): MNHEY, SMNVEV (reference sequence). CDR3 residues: CASSLSRLAGGSPQETQYF. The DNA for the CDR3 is TGTGCCAGCAGTTTATCGAGGCTAGCGGGAGGGTCCCCACAAGAGACCCAGTACTTC.

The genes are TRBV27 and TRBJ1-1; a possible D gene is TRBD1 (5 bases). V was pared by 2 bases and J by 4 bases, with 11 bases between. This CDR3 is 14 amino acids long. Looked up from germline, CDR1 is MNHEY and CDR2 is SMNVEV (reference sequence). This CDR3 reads CASSLDRGFTEAFF. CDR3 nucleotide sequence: TGTGCCAGCAGTTTAGATCGGGGGTTCACTGAAGCTTTCTTT.

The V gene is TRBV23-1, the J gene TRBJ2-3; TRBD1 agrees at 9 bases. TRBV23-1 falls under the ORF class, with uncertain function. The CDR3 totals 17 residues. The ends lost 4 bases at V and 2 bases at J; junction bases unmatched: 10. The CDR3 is CASSPRDRDRHTDTQYF. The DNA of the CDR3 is TGCGCCAGCAGTCCCAGGGACAGGGACCGACACACAGATACGCAGTATTTT.

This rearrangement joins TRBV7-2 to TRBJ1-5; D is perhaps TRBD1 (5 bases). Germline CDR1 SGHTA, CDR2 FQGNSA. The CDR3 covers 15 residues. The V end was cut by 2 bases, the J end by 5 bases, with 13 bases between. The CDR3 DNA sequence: TGTGCCAGCAGCTTAATCTCGGGAGGGGATCAGCCCCAGCATTTT. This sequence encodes CASSLISGGDQPQHF.

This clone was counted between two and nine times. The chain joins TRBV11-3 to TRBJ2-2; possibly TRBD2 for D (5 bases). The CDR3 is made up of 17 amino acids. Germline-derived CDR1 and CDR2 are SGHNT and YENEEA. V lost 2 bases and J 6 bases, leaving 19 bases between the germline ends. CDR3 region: CASSLNLVGVRAGELFF. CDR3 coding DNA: TGTGCCAGCAGCTTAAATTTGGTGGGAGTGAGGGCCGGGGAGCTGTTTTTT. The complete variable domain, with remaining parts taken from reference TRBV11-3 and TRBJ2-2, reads EAGVVQSPRYKIIEKKQPVAFWCNPISGHNTLYWYLQNLGQGPELLIRYENEEAVDDSQLPKDRFSAERLKGVDSTLKIQPAELGDSAVYLCASSLNLVGVRAGELFFGEGSRLTVL.

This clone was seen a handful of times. CDR3: CASSEGLAGGFSSYEQYF. The CDR3 DNA reads TGTGCCAGCAGTGAGGGACTAGCGGGAGGCTTTAGCTCCTACGAGCAGTACTTC. The chain recombines TRBV2 with TRBJ2-7; 15 bases agree with TRBD2. The V gene's germline CDR1 is SNHLY and CDR2 FYNNEI. Germline trimming cut 3 bases from V and 0 bases from J; bases unmatched to any gene: 6. This CDR3 is 18 amino acids long.

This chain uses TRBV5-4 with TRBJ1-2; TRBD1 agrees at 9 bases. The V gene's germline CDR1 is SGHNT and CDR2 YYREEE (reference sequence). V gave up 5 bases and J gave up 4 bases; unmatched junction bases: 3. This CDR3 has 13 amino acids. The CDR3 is CASRGDRAYGYTF. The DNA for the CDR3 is TGTGCCAGCAGGGGGGACAGGGCCTATGGCTACACCTTC.

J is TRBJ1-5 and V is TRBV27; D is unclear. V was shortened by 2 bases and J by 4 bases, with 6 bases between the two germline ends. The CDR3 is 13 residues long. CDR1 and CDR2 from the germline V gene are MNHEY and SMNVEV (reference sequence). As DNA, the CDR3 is TGTGCCAGCAGTTTAGCTAGAAATCAGCCCCAGCATTTT. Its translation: CASSLARNQPQHF.

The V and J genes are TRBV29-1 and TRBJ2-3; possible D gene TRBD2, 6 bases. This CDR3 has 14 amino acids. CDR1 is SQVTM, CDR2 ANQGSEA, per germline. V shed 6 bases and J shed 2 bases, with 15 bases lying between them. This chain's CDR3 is CSVLGGTDTDTQYF. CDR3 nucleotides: TGCAGCGTCCTAGGAGGGACTGACACAGATACGCAGTATTTT.

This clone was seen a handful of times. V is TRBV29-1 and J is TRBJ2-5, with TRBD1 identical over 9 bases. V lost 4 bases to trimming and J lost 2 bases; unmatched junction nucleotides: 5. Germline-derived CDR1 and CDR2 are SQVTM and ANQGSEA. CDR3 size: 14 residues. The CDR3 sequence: CSVGGTGTQETQYF. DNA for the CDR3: TGCAGCGTTGGTGGGACAGGGACTCAAGAGACCCAGTACTTC.

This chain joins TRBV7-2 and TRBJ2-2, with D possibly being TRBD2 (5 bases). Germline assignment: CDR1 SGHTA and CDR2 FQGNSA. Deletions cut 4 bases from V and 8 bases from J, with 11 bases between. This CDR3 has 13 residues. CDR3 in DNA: TGTGCCAGCAGCTCGCGAGGAGGTGGGGAGCTGTTTTTT. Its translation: CASSSRGGGELFF.

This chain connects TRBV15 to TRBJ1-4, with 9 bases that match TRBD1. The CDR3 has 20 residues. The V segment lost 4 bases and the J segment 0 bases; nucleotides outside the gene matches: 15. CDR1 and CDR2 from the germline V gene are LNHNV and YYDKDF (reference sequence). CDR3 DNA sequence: TGTGCCACCAGCACCCACAGCCAAGACAGGGGGTTTGCAACTAATGAAAAACTGTTTTTT. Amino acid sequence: CATSTHSQDRGFATNEKLFF. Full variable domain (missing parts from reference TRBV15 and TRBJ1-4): DAMVIQNPRYQVTQFGKPVTLSCSQTLNHNVMYWYQQKSSQAPKLLFHYYDKDFNNEADTPDNFQSRRPNTSFCFLDIRSPGLGDTAMYLCATSTHSQDRGFATNEKLFFGSGTQLSVL.

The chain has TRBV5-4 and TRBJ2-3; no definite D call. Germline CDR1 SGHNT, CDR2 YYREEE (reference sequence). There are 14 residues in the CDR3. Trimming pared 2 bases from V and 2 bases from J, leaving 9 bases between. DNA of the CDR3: TGTGCCAGCAGCTTACGCGGAGTCACAGATACGCAGTATTTT. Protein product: CASSLRGVTDTQYF. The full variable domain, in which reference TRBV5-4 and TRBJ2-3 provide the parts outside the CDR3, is ETGVTQSPTHLIKTRGQQVTLRCSSQSGHNTVSWYQQALGQGPQFIFQYYREEENGRGNFPPRFSGLQFPNYSSELNVNALELDDSALYLCASSLRGVTDTQYFGPGTRLTVL.

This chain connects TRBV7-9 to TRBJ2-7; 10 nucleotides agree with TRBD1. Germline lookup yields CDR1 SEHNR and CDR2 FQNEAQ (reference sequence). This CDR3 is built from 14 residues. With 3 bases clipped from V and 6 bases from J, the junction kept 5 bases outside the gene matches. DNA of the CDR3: TGTGCCAGCAGCTTGGGGACAGGGGCTTCCGAGCAGTACTTC. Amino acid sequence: CASSLGTGASEQYF. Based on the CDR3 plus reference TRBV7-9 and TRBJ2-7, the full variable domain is DTGVSQNPRHKITKRGQNVTFRCDPISEHNRLYWYRQTLGQGPEFLTYFQNEAQLEKSRLLSDRFSAERPKGSFSTLEIQRTEQGDSAMYLCASSLGTGASEQYFGPGTRLTVT.

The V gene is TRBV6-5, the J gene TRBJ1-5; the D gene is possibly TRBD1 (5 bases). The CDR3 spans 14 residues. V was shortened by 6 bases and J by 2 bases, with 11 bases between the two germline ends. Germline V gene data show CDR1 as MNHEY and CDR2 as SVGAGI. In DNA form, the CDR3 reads TGTGCCAGCAGGGCGGGACCCCGCAATCAGCCCCAGCATTTT. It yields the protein CASRAGPRNQPQHF.

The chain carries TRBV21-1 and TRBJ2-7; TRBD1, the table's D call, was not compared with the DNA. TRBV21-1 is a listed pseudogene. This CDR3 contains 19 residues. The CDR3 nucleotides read TGTGCCAGCAGCAATGGGGAGACAGGGGAACAACAGAGCTCCTACGAGCAGTACTTC. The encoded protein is CASSNGETGEQQSSYEQYF.

CDR3 sequence: CASSWGSGGYTQYF. CDR3 coding DNA: TGTGCCAGCAGCTGGGGTAGCGGGGGGTATACGCAGTATTTT. The chain is built from TRBV7-9 and TRBJ2-3; 10 nucleotides agree with TRBD2. The length of the CDR3 is 14 residues. Germline CDR1 is SEHNR and CDR2 is FQNEAQ (reference sequence). The junction had 5 bases not matched to a gene; V was cut back by 4 bases and J by 7 bases.